A selection of T cell receptor beta chains follows, all from one sample in a study of OX40 agonist ivuxolimab in advanced cancers. The table came from immunoSEQ multiplex PCR; TCRdb's copy has only in-frame clones and leaves some out. The sample lists roughly 76,000 clones; 65% to 90% were seen once. Here the sequenced sample was CD4+ or CD8+ T cells sorted from blood, taken in a trial of the OX40 agonist ivuxolimab. The receptors shown here come from an adult with an advanced solid tumor such as melanoma, head and neck, liver or kidney cancer. The CDR3 runs from the conserved cysteine through the conserved F or W. A D gene is named only where the DNA matches it firmly. The size entry is marked missing in some rows and otherwise reads once, few, many or a size class.

clone_size	v_call	j_call	d_call	cdr3_nt	cdr3_aa
.	TRBV7-2	TRBJ2-6	.	TGTGCCAGCAGGCCACAATACTCTGGGGCCAACGTCCTGACTTTC	CASRPQYSGANVLTF
.	TRBV30	TRBJ2-7	.	TGTGCCTGGAGTTCCGGGACATCGTACGAGCAGTACTTC	CAWSSGTSYEQYF
.	TRBV5-1	TRBJ2-1	TRBD2	TGCGCCAGCAGCTCCGGACTAGTGCCCTCCAATGAGCAGTTCTTC	CASSSGLVPSNEQFF
.	TRBV7-2	TRBJ1-2	TRBD1	TGTGCCAGCAGCTCGCGGGGGACAGGGGGTGTCTACTATGGCTACACCTTC	CASSSRGTGGVYYGYTF
.	TRBV18	TRBJ2-7	TRBD2	TGTGCCAGCTCATCTACAGCGGGGGGTGCGTCCTACGAGCAGTACTTC	CASSSTAGGASYEQYF
.	TRBV19	TRBJ1-2	.	TGTGCCAGTAGTCCACGGACGGACCATTATGGCTACACCTTC	CASSPRTDHYGYTF
.	TRBV19	TRBJ2-7	TRBD1	TGTGCCAGTAGTCGAGACAGGGGGGTAAGGATTAGGGACTTC	CASSRDRGVRIRDF
.	TRBV7-9	TRBJ1-1	.	TGTGCCAGCAGCTTGGATTACACTGAAGCTTTCTTT	CASSLDYTEAFF
.	TRBV25-1	TRBJ1-3	.	TGTGCCAGCAGTGCCCCCGGTCGCAACACCATATATTTT	CASSAPGRNTIYF
.	TRBV19	TRBJ1-5	TRBD1	TGTGCCAGCTTCGGGGGCGACAGGGGCAATCAGCCCCAGCATTTT	CASFGGDRGNQPQHF
.	TRBV18	TRBJ2-5	TRBD2	TGTGCCAGCTCACCACGATTAAGTGCTAGCGGGGAACAAGAGACCCAGTACTTC	CASSPRLSASGEQETQYF
.	TRBV6-5	TRBJ2-6	.	TGTGCGACTGAGTCTGGGGCCAACGTCCTGACTTTC	CATESGANVLTF
.	TRBV28	TRBJ1-2	.	TGTGCCAGCAGTCTGACAGAAAACTATGGCTACACCTTC	CASSLTENYGYTF
.	TRBV6-5	TRBJ2-2	.	TGTGCCAGCATGGGGGGAGGGGGACGCATCGGGGAGCTGTTTTTT	CASMGGGGRIGELFF
.	TRBV28	TRBJ1-2	.	TGTGCCAGCAGAGGCAGCGACAAAAACTATGGCTACACCTTC	CASRGSDKNYGYTF
.	TRBV5-1	TRBJ1-5	.	TGCGCCAGCAGCCCCCAAGGGACAACTGAGCCCCAGCATTTT	CASSPQGTTEPQHF
.	TRBV6-5	TRBJ2-5	TRBD2	TGTGCCAGCAGTTCGGGGGGGCAGGGAGAGACCCAGTACTTC	CASSSGGQGETQYF
.	TRBV6-5	TRBJ2-7	.	TGTGCCTTTGGGGGGACAACCTACGAGCAGTACTTC	CAFGGTTYEQYF
.	TRBV4-1	TRBJ1-1	.	TGCGCCAGCGCAGCGACAACCCTGAACACTGAAGCTTTCTTT	CASAATTLNTEAFF
.	TRBV11-2	TRBJ1-1	.	TGTGCCAGCAGACCGGGACTCATGAACACTGAAGCTTTCTTT	CASRPGLMNTEAFF
.	TRBV6-1	TRBJ2-7	.	TGTGCCAGCAGTGCGACCCGGGACACGGAGCAGTACTTC	CASSATRDTEQYF
.	TRBV14	TRBJ2-1	.	TGTGCCAGCAGCCAACAAACAGGCAATGAGCAGTTCTTC	CASSQQTGNEQFF
.	TRBV4-2	TRBJ1-5	.	TGTGCCAGCAGCCAAGACCCGTCAGGGGTTGGGGATCAGCCCCAGCATTTT	CASSQDPSGVGDQPQHF
.	TRBV5-6	TRBJ1-5	.	TGTGCCAGCAGCTCGGACAGCGCAAATCAGCCCCAGCATTTT	CASSSDSANQPQHF
few	TRBV5-4	TRBJ2-1	.	TGTGCCAGCAGCCTCAGGGGGGGGAGCTCCTACAATGAGCAGTTCTTC	CASSLRGGSSYNEQFF
.	TRBV6-5	TRBJ2-3	.	TGTGCCAGCAGTTACTCGGGGGCCCGGACAGATACGCAGTATTTT	CASSYSGARTDTQYF
.	TRBV5-4	TRBJ2-3	.	TGTGCCAGCAGTTCTAGCACAGATACGCAGTATTTT	CASSSSTDTQYF
once	TRBV10-3	TRBJ2-4	.	TGTGCCATCAGTGAGTCGGGGGTCTCGGGGGCGGCCAAAAACATTCAGTACTTC	CAISESGVSGAAKNIQYF
.	TRBV11-2	TRBJ2-2	TRBD2	TGTGCCAGCAGCTTAGAACTGGGCCTAGCGGGAGTTTCTGGGGAGCTGTTTTTT	CASSLELGLAGVSGELFF
.	TRBV6-1	TRBJ2-3	.	TGTGCCAGCATGGATAATTGGGGAGATACGCAGTATTTT	CASMDNWGDTQYF
.	TRBV6-6	TRBJ2-2	TRBD2	TGTGCCAGCAGCCTTAGCGGGGCCAACACCGGGGAGCTGTTTTTT	CASSLSGANTGELFF
.	TRBV7-9	TRBJ2-1	.	TGTGCCAGCAGCTCCGTCCGGGCTAGCCAGGGCAATGAGCAGTTCTTC	CASSSVRASQGNEQFF
.	TRBV25-1	TRBJ1-5	.	TGTGCCAGCAGTGAATCTCCCGGGGGTTTAGGTCAGCCCCAGCATTTT	CASSESPGGLGQPQHF
.	TRBV29-1	TRBJ2-5	TRBD2	TGCAGCGTTGAAGATAGCGGGGTGTTTCAAGAGACCCAGTACTTC	CSVEDSGVFQETQYF
.	TRBV5-1	TRBJ1-2	.	TGCGCCAGCAGCTTGATGGGAAACAACTATGGCTACACCTTC	CASSLMGNNYGYTF
.	TRBV19	TRBJ1-4	.	TGTGCCAGTAGTATCGTGGTCCGGGAAAAACTGTTTTTT	CASSIVVREKLFF
.	TRBV13	TRBJ2-1	.	TGTGCCAGCCGAAGGAGCCTCACGGGCGCCAATGAGCAGTTCTTC	CASRRSLTGANEQFF
.	TRBV18	TRBJ1-5	.	TGTGCCAGCTCACCTCGGACGGATAGCAATCAGCCCCAGCATTTT	CASSPRTDSNQPQHF
.	TRBV19	TRBJ1-1	TRBD1	TGTGCCAGTAGTACCGGGACAGTGGACACTGAAGCTTTCTTT	CASSTGTVDTEAFF
.	TRBV6-5	TRBJ1-3	.	TGTGCCAGCAGTTACTCCCCTGCAGACTCTGGAAACACCATATATTTT	CASSYSPADSGNTIYF
.	TRBV19	TRBJ1-2	TRBD1	TGTGCCAGTACCAGGGCAGGGGGGGGCTATGGCTACACCTTC	CASTRAGGGYGYTF
once	TRBV19	TRBJ1-5	.	TGTGCCAGCATTCCGCCGGGGGCGACGGGGAATCAGCCCCAGCATTTT	CASIPPGATGNQPQHF
.	TRBV7-3	TRBJ2-1	TRBD2	TGTGCCAGCAGCTTGCGGACTAGCGGAGTAAATGAGCAGTTCTTC	CASSLRTSGVNEQFF
.	TRBV4-1	TRBJ1-2	.	TGCGCCAGCAGCCAAGACAGCCGCCCCTATGGCTACACCTTC	CASSQDSRPYGYTF
once	TRBV4-1	TRBJ1-5	.	TGCGCCAGCAGCCCCGGGATGGTTGGCAATCAGCCCCAGCATTTT	CASSPGMVGNQPQHF
.	TRBV5-8	TRBJ2-6	.	TGTGCCAGCAGCTTGGCGGGACACTCTGGGGCCAACGTCCTGACTTTC	CASSLAGHSGANVLTF
.	TRBV19	TRBJ1-2	.	TGTGCCAGTTCGGTACTGGTAGGAGGCTATGGCTACACCTTC	CASSVLVGGYGYTF
.	TRBV28	TRBJ1-5	.	TGTGCCAGCAGTTTGCTCCGGGCGGGCAATCAGCCCCAGCATTTT	CASSLLRAGNQPQHF
once	TRBV13	TRBJ1-6	TRBD1	TGTGCCAGCAGCGGCACCCGGACAGGGCGTTCACCCCTCCACTTT	CASSGTRTGRSPLHF
.	TRBV30	TRBJ1-3	.	TGTGCCTGGACGTGGGGAAACACCATATATTTT	CAWTWGNTIYF
.	TRBV7-9	TRBJ1-6	.	TGTGCCAGCAGCTTATCAGGGGATGGTTCACCCCTCCACTTT	CASSLSGDGSPLHF
.	TRBV19	TRBJ1-5	.	TGTGCCAGTAGTATCGTAGTGGGGTTCAATCAGCCCCAGCATTTT	CASSIVVGFNQPQHF
.	TRBV5-1	TRBJ2-7	TRBD2	TGCGCCAGCAGCTCGGTAGCGGGGGGAGCCTACGAGCAGTACTTC	CASSSVAGGAYEQYF
.	TRBV6-5	TRBJ2-1	.	TGTGCCAGCAGCCCGGGGGGCCCTTCCCGGAATGAGCAGTTCTTC	CASSPGGPSRNEQFF
once	TRBV11-3	TRBJ2-2	TRBD1	TGTGCCAGCAGCTTAGACAGGGGGCTCACCGGGGAGCTGTTTTTT	CASSLDRGLTGELFF